This TCR beta chain was recorded in a study of tumor-infiltrating lymphocytes in localized non-small cell lung cancer. Study at large: The cohort mixed smokers and never-smokers, several histologies, and some post-neoadjuvant-chemotherapy samples. Study-wide points: T-cell fraction did not differ between immunotypes IM1 and IM2. No link was found between tumor T-cell fraction and recurrence-free survival. Each assay used a separate piece of the same tissue.

Produced via immunoSEQ multiplex PCR; TCRdb's table is partial and in-frame only. The sample has 15,000 to 17,000 clones; roughly 72% are singletons. V shed 6 bases and J shed 0 bases, with 17 bases lying between them. Germline V gives CDR1 MDHEN, CDR2 SYDVKM. This CDR3 is 16 amino acids long. Points on this clone: The antigen is unknown.

Material for sequencing was lung tumor tissue. The sequence came from a human donor with non-small cell lung cancer. The chain uses TRBV28 and TRBJ1-2; D call uncertain. The CDR3 here is CASSRSAGEANYGYTF. For the CDR3, the DNA is TGTGCCAGCAGCCGATCTGCCGGAGAAGCTAACTATGGCTACACCTTC.